The present entry profiles one T cell receptor (beta chain) with its context. The clone's antigen remains unknown. No quality values exist for individual bases; no much larger clone is one base distant. These data come from a study of cytomegalovirus exposure and HLA in healthy donors (dated by TCRdb to the late 2010s). Concerning the study at large: An earlier analysis of some 550 of the donors reported roughly 270 Gb of sequence data and some 100 million unique TCR beta sequences from about 200 million T cells. An early release covering more than 500 HLA-typed donors comprised about 310 gigabases of sequencing data and around 80 million unique TCR sequences. Of the roughly 400 genotyped donors, over 80% were placed in the genetic ancestry cluster associated with self-reported Caucasian donors. The study aimed to test whether cataloging public T cell receptors could reveal signatures of past pathogen exposure. The study profiled the T cell repertoires of under 700 subjects by immunosequencing and related them to cytomegalovirus serostatus. In addition to the first cohort of 666 subjects, a separate validation cohort of approximately 110 different subjects was used. To predict cytomegalovirus infection status, the study brought together high-throughput TCR immunosequencing, statistical association of individual TCRs with disease status, and machine learning. In a later analysis, previously published TCR beta repertoires from several hundred donors were re-analyzed and high-resolution HLA genotyping was added so that TCR occurrence patterns could be studied. Rather than using new phenotypic data, the later analysis identified candidate immune exposures from TCR beta sequences and from how often those sequences occurred across donors. An earlier analysis of approximately 580 of the donors used high-throughput TCR beta sequencing to judge whether each TCR beta V gene segment behaved as functional or pseudogenic. Donor age, sex, ethnicity and CMV serostatus were collected together with the repertoire data. A later genetic analysis used genome-wide SNP genotypes for about 55% of the 666 donors, treating that subset as a discovery cohort. Every discovery cohort repertoire had been produced on one sequencing platform. Class I and class II HLA loci were covered by the typing at four-digit resolution. Typing coverage varied by locus: roughly 620-640 donors for A, B, C, DRB1 and DQB1; roughly 560 for DQA1; 606 for DPA1; fewer than 480 for DPB1. A few DR-DQ haplotypes were treated as single units for association and clustering because of strong linkage in the cohort. Among about 360 genotyped donors of the cohort, an average of roughly 240,000 unique TCR beta nucleotide sequences were sequenced per donor, roughly 20% of them non-productive.

The cohort consisted of 650 to 700 healthy bone marrow donors. At the time of sampling, every cohort member was nominally healthy, though immune exposures that went unrecorded were likely present. The donor was CMV seronegative and was included in the group of a few hundred seronegative cohort members. Each donor provided a peripheral blood sample, and peripheral blood mononuclear cells were used for TCR beta sequencing. Genomic DNA extraction from the blood cell samples was performed with the Qiagen DNeasy Blood Extraction Kit. Findings and caveats that apply to the study as a whole: The earlier analysis of some 540 of the donors excluded 15 to 20 rarely observed V segments, including chromosome 9 orphons, because counts were too low. A further reported finding was that TCR beta sequences accurately predicted the HLA-A and HLA-B alleles for most subjects in the first cohort. In an earlier analysis of about 600 of the donors, most TCR beta V segments appeared in productive rearrangements about 87% or about 30% of the time, broadly matching IMGT annotations. In a later analysis, HLA-associated TCR beta chains showed more clonal expansion and lower generation probabilities than non-associated chains that were equally common. Roughly uniform sequencing depth across donors was assumed in presence/absence analyses, although this assumption may not hold. In a later genetic analysis, a missense DCLRE1C variant was associated with V-gene and J-gene trimming of TCR beta chains, and the association was replicated in an independent cohort. According to a later analysis, TCR association rates differed among HLA loci, with DRB1 alleles showing the most associated TCRs and HLA-C alleles showing the fewest. While some public TCRs were present in many individuals, most TCR sequences turned up only very rarely across donors. HLA typing was unavailable for some donors at each locus, so association tests used only the typed subset. In the study, around 160 TCR beta chains were listed as associated with cytomegalovirus. A later analysis reported that several top co-occurrence clusters appeared linked to parvovirus B19, influenza, CMV and Epstein-Barr virus. When HLA alleles, especially DR and DQ, strongly co-occurred, TCR associations were difficult to assign to individual alleles. Most CMV-associated TCR beta chains appeared to be HLA-restricted in a later analysis, and the HLA associations seemed to be driven largely by CMV exposure. CMV serostatus was the only immune exposure information available for the cohort. Because the 87-base-pair reads could not distinguish some IMGT-functional V segments, including TRBV6-2 and TRBV6-3, those segments were excluded. Correlated functional status among segregating V segments might be attributable to linkage disequilibrium, but an unknown experimental factor could not be ruled out. A few of the identified cytomegalovirus-associated TCR beta chains were confirmed in vitro to be specific for cytomegalovirus antigens. This cohort had only TCR beta chains sequenced, and the lack of alpha or paired-chain data limited which features could be detected. A cluster of highly shared sequence variants was judged likely to be a technical artifact of the sequencing pipeline. A later analysis associated about 17,000 TCR beta sequences with specific HLA alleles at a false discovery rate of 0.05. Compared with the roughly 700-donor mean, donors in an Asian-associated ancestry cluster had fewer N-insertions in productive TCRs, according to a later genetic analysis. The classifier was reported to diagnose cytomegalovirus status with high specificity and sensitivity in both the original and validation cohorts. According to the authors, the approach could potentially be generalized to other disease states and immunological phenotypes.

Libraries were built with the immunoSEQ multiplex PCR assay. For the multiplex PCR, a mixture combining 60 forward primers for TCR Vbeta segments and 13 reverse primers for TCR Jbeta segments was used. The CDR3 region of rearranged TCR beta genes was amplified from genomic DNA with a multiplex PCR assay. On the Illumina HiSeq System, the amplified TCR beta libraries were sequenced as 87-base-pair reads. Under the source paper's analysis protocol: A later analysis tallied tens of millions of unique TCR beta chains across the 700 or so repertoires, and around 9.9 million of those chains were shared by two or more donors. A nearest-neighbor algorithm error-corrected the raw reads and collapsed the reads into unique sequences, merging closely related sequences to remove PCR and sequencing errors. CDR3 sequences were aligned to IMGT reference sequences to assign V, D and J gene segments. Each retained sequence needed at least a six-nucleotide match to both a V gene segment and a J gene segment. A rearrangement counted as productive if the CDR3 had no stop codons and remained in frame with V and J, and every other rearrangement counted as non-productive. Following IMGT convention, CDR3 was defined as the stretch from the second conserved V-encoded cysteine to the conserved J-encoded phenylalanine. The earlier analysis of a few hundred of the donors excluded sequences that lacked an unambiguous match to a single V gene segment. In an earlier analysis of 500 to 750 of the donors, V segments were called functional above 56.7% productive rearrangements and were called segregating when the between-donor standard deviation exceeded 5%. To diagnose cytomegalovirus status from the catalog of TCR beta chain sequences, a statistical classification framework was built. A later analysis assigned V and J genes by comparing TCR nucleotide sequences with IMGT/GENE-DB human TR gene sequences. In a later analysis, CDR3 sequences and most-parsimonious VDJ recombination scenarios were assigned using the TCRdist pipeline. In a later analysis, every TCR beta chain was defined by the combination of its CDR3 amino acid sequence and its V-gene family, and reads without a unique V-gene family were dropped. In a later analysis, 450 to 600 highly shared, low-generation-probability nucleotide sequences were removed to address suspected cross-contamination and a sequencing artifact. For each public chain, a later analysis derived a clonal expansion index from normalized ranks of inferred template counts within each repertoire. In a later analysis, generation probabilities were computed with a VDJ recombination model fitted to out-of-frame rearrangements, and the resulting probabilities were checked against IGoR. A later analysis scored TCR-TCR, TCR-HLA and TCR-CMV co-occurrence with hypergeometric tests, applying a repertoire-size bias correction to TCR pairs. A later analysis estimated false discovery rates by permuting HLA or CMV assignments 20 times. In a later analysis, co-occurring TCRs were grouped using DBSCAN, and TCRdist sequence similarity was added for clustering within HLA-allele-positive subsets. Co-occurrence clustering excluded repertoires with fewer than 30,000 or more than 120,000 public chains, plus five with anomalous nucleotide sharing. TCRdb took over this immuneACCESS table, retaining in-frame rearrangements with V and J assigned. Such tables are incomplete; in checked studies, under half of the missing clones stem from an unresolved V gene, and the remainder is unexplained. V, J and clone size are those of that table, while D and trimming were read from the DNA. Across this sample there are under 110,000 clones, with roughly four fifths seen only once. The ten largest clones capture approximately 1.5% of the sample.

CDR1 and CDR2, looked up from the germline V gene, are SGHTA and FQGTGA. Spanning cysteine to phenylalanine, the CDR3 consists of 15 amino acids. Of all the DNA, just the CDR3 is kept, 45 bases in frame from base 1. V is trimmed back by 3 bases and J by 2 bases, and the junction contains 2 bases that no gene match accounts for. The chain employs TRBV7-3 and TRBJ2-3; 10 bases in the junction line up with TRBD2. The origin of this receptor is a middle-aged man in good health and CMV-seronegative. The source material was PBMCs. The CDR3 in this case is CASSFGLADTDTQYF. The DNA sequence is TGTGCCAGCAGCTTCGGACTAGCGGACACAGATACGCAGTATTTT.